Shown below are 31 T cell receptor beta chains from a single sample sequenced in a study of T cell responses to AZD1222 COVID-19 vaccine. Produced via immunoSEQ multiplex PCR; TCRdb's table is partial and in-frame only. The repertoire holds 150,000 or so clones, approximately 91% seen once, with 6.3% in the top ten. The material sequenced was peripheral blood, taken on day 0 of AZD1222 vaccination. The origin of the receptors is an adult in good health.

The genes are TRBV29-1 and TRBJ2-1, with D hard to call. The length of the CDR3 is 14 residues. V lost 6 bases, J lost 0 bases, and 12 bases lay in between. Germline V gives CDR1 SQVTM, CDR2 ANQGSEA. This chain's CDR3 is CSVGTSPSYNEQFF. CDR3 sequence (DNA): TGCAGCGTGGGCACCTCCCCCTCCTACAATGAGCAGTTCTTC.

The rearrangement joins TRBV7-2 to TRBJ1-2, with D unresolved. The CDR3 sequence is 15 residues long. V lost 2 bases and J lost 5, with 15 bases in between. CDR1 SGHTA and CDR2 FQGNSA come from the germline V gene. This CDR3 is CASSLKPANRYGYTF. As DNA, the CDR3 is TGTGCCAGCAGCTTAAAGCCAGCGAACCGTTATGGCTACACCTTC.

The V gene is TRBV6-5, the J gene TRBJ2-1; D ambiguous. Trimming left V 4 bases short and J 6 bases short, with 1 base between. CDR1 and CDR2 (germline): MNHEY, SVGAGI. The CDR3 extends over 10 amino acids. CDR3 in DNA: TGTGCCAGCAGTTCCAATGAGCAGTTCTTC. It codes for CASSSNEQFF.

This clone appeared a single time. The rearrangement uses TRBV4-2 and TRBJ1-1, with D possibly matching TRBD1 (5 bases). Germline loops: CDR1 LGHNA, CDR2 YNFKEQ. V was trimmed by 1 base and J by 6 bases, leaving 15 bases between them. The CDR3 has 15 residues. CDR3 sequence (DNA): TGTGCCAGCAGCCAAGGACCCTCAGGGTCCGCTGAAGCTTTCTTT. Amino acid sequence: CASSQGPSGSAEAFF.

CDR3 residues: CAWTGLNTEAFF. In nucleotides, the CDR3 is TGTGCCTGGACAGGGCTCAACACTGAAGCTTTCTTT. The genes are TRBV30 and TRBJ1-1; D is perhaps TRBD1 (5 bases). This CDR3 region has 12 residues. V shed 4 bases and J shed 2 bases, with 8 bases lying between them. Germline V gene lookup returns CDR1 GTSNPN and CDR2 SVGIG (reference sequence).

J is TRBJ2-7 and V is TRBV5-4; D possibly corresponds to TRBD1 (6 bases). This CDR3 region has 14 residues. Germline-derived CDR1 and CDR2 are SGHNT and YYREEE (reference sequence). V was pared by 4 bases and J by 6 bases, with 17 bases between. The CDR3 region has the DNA TGTGCCAGCAGCAAGAGGACAGTAGAACGCGAGCAGTACTTC. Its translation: CASSKRTVEREQYF.

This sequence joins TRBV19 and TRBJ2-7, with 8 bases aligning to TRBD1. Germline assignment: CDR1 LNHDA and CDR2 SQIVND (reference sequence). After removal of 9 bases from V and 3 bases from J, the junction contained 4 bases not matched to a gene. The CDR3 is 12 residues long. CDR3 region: CASGQGLYEQYF. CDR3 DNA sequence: TGTGCCAGCGGACAGGGCCTCTACGAGCAGTACTTC.

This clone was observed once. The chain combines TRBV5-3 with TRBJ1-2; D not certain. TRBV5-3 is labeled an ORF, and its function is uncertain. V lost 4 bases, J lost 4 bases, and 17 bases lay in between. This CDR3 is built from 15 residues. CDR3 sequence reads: CARSPRTGPTYGYTF. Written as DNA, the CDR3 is TGTGCCAGAAGCCCCCGCACGGGCCCAACCTATGGCTACACCTTC.

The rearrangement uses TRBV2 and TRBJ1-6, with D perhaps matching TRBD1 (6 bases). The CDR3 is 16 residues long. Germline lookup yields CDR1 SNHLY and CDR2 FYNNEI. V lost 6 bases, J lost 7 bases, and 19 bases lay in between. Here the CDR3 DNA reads TGTGCCAGCAGGACCGACAGGACAGACTGGAATTCACCCCTCCACTTT. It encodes CASRTDRTDWNSPLHF.

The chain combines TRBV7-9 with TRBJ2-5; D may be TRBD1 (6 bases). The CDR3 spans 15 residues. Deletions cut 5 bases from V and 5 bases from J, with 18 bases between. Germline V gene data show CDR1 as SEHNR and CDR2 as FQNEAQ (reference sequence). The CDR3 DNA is TGTGCCAGCAGCCTCAGTGGGGGCCCCTTGGAGACCCAGTACTTC. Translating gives CASSLSGGPLETQYF. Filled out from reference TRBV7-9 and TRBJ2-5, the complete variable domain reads DTGVSQNPRHKITKRGQNVTFRCDPISEHNRLYWYRQTLGQGPEFLTYFQNEAQLEKSRLLSDRFSAERPKGSFSTLEIQRTEQGDSAMYLCASSLSGGPLETQYFGPGTRLLVL.

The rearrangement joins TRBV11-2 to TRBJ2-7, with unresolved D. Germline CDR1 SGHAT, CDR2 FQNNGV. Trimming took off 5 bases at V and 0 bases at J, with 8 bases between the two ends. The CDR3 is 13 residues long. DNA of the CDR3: TGTGCCAGCAGCCGGCAGGTCTCCTACGAGCAGTACTTC. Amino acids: CASSRQVSYEQYF.

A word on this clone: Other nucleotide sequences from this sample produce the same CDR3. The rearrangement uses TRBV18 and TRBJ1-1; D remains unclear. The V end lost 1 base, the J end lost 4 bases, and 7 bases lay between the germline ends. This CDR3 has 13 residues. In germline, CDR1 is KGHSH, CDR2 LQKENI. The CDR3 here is CASSPQGSTEAFF. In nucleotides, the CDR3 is TGTGCCAGCTCACCACAGGGCAGCACTGAAGCTTTCTTT.

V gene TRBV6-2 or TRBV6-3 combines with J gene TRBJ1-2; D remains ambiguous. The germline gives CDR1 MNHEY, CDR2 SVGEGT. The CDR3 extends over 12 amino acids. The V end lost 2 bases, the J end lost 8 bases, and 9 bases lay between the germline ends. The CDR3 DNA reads TGTGCCAGCAGTTACGGTGCCGGAGGCTACACCTTC. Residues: CASSYGAGGYTF.

The CDR3 nucleotides are TGCGCCAGCAGCCAAAACGTAGGAATCGGGGAGCTGTTTTTT. Translation gives CASSQNVGIGELFF. The chain uses TRBV4-3 and TRBJ2-2; no reliable D call. The germline V and J ends were trimmed by 2 bases and 7 bases, with 11 bases remaining between them. CDR3 length: 14 amino acids. Germline V gives CDR1 LGHNA, CDR2 YSLEER.

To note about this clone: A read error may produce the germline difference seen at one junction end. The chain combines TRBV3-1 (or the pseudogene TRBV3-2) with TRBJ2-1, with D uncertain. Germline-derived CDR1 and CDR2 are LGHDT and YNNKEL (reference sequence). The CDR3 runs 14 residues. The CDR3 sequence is CASSQEGKGNGQFF. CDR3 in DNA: TGTGCCAGCAGCCAAGAGGGCAAGGGAAATGGGCAGTTCTTC.

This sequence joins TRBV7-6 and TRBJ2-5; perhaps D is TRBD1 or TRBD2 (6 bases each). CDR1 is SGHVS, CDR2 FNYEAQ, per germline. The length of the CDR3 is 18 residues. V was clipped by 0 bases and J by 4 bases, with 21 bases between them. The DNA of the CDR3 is TGTGCCAGCAGCTTAGCGGGGCGGACCCAGGGGAGGCGAGAGACCCAGTACTTC. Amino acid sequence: CASSLAGRTQGRRETQYF. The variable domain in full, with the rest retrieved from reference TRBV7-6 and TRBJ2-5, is GAGVSQSPRYKVTKRGQDVALRCDPISGHVSLYWYRQALGQGPEFLTYFNYEAQQDKSGLPNDRFSAERPEGSISTLTIQRTEQRDSAMYRCASSLAGRTQGRRETQYFGPGTRLLVL.

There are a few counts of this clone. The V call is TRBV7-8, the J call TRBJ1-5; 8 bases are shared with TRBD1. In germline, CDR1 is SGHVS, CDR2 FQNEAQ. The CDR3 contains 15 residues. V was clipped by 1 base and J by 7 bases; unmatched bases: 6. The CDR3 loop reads CASSLVTGGGQPQHF. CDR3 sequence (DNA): TGTGCCAGCAGCTTAGTTACAGGGGGAGGGCAGCCCCAGCATTTT. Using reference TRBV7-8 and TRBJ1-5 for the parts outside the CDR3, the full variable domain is GAGVSQSPRYKVAKRGQDVALRCDPISGHVSLFWYQQALGQGPEFLTYFQNEAQLDKSGLPSDRFFAERPEGSVSTLKIQRTQQEDSAVYLCASSLVTGGGQPQHFGDGTRLSIL.

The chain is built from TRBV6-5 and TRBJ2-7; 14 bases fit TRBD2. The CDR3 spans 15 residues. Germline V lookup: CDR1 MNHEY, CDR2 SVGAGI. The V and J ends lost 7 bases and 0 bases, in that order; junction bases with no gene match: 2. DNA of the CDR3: TGTGCCAGCAAGGGACTAGCGGGGGTCTCCTACGAGCAGTACTTC. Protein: CASKGLAGVSYEQYF.

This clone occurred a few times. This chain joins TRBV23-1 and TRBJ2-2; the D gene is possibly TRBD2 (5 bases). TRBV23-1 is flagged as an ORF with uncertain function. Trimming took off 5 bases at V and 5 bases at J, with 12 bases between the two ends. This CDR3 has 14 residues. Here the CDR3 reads CASSVLRGTGELFF. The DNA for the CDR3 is TGCGCCAGCAGTGTACTACGGGGTACCGGGGAGCTGTTTTTT.

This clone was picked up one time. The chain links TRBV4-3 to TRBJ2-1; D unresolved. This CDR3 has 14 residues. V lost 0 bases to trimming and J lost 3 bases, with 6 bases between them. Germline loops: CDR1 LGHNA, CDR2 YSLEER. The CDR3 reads CASSQELSYNEQFF. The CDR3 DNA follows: TGCGCCAGCAGCCAAGAACTCAGCTACAATGAGCAGTTCTTC.

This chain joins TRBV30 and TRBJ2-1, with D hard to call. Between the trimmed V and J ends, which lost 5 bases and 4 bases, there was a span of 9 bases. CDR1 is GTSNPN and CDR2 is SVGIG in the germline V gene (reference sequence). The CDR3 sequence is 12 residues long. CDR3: CAWLGSYNEQFF. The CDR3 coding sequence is TGTGCCTGGTTGGGCAGTTACAATGAGCAGTTCTTC.

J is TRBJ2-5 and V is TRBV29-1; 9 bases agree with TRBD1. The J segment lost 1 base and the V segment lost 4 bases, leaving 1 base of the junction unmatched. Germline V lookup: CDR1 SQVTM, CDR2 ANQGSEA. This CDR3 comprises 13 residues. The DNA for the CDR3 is TGCAGCGTTGCACAGGGGGCCCAAGAGACCCAGTACTTC. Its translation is CSVAQGAQETQYF. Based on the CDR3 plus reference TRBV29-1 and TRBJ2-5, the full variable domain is SAVISQKPSRDICQRGTSLTIQCQVDSQVTMMFWYRQQPGQSLTLIATANQGSEATYESGFVIDKFPISRPNLTFSTLTVSNMSPEDSSIYLCSVAQGAQETQYFGPGTRLLVL.

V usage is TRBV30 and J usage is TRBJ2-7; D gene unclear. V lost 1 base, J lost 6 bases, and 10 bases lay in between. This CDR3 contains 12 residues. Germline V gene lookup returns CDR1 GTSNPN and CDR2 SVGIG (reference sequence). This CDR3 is CAWSGLLLEQYF. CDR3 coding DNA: TGTGCCTGGAGTGGACTCCTCCTCGAGCAGTACTTC.

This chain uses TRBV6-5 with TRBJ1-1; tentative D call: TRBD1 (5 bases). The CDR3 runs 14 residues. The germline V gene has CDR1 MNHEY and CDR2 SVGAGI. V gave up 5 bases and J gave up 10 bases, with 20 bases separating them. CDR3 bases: TGTGCCAGCAGTCACCCAGTGGAGGGTAGGGGAGCTTTCTTT. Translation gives CASSHPVEGRGAFF.

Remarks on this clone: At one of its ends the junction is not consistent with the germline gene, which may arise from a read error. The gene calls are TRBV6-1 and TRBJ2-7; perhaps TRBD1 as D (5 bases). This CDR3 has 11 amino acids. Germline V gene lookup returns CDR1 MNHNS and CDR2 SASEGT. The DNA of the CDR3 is TGTGCCAGCAGTGAAGAGGGGCTGGCGCACTTC. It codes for CASSEEGLAHF.

CDR3 residues: CASSLEAQYGYTF. The CDR3 coding sequence is TGTGCCAGCAGTTTGGAGGCTCAGTATGGCTACACCTTC. The chain recombines TRBV12-3 or TRBV12-4 with TRBJ1-2; D is undetermined. The V end lost 3 bases, the J end lost 5 bases, and 10 bases lay between the germline ends. CDR3 length: 13 residues.

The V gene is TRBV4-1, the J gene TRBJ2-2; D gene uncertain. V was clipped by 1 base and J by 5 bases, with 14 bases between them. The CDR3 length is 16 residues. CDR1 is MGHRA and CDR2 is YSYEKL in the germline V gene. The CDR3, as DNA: TGCGCCAGCAGCCAAGGAGCCACCCAGCCTACCGGGGAGCTGTTTTTT. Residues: CASSQGATQPTGELFF.

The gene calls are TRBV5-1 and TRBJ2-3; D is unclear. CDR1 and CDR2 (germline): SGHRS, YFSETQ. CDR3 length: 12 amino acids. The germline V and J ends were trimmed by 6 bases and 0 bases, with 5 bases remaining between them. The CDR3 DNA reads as TGCGCCAGCACACCTAGCACAGATACGCAGTATTTT. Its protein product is CASTPSTDTQYF.

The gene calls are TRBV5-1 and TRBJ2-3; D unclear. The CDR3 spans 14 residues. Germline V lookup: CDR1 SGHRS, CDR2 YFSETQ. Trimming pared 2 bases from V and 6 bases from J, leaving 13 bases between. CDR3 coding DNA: TGCGCCAGCAGCTTTTTAGGGATTGTGGATACGCAGTATTTT. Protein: CASSFLGIVDTQYF.

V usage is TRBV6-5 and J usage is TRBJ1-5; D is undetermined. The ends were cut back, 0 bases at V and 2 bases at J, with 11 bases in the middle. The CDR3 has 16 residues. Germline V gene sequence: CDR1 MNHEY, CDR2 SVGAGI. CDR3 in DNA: TGTGCCAGCAGTTACTCGTCGAAGGCGGGCAATCAGCCCCAGCATTTT. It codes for CASSYSSKAGNQPQHF.

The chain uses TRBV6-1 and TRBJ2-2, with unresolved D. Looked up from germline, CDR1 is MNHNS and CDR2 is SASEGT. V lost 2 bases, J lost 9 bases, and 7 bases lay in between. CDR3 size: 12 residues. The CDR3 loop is CASSEKERELFF. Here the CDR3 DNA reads TGTGCCAGCAGTGAAAAGGAGCGGGAGCTGTTTTTT.